This entry concerns a single T cell receptor beta chain. As yet, its antigen is unknown. Those patients picked for sequencing had displayed CD8+CD57+ cell expansion on flow cytometry. The data derive from a study of CD8+CD57+ T cells in acquired aplastic anemia. Study-wide results and limits: Patients shared around 31 CD8+ CDR3 sequences with controls.

Genomic DNA served as template for TCR beta VDJ and CDR3 profiling. TCRdb re-derived calls from the reads in MiXCR, one entry per CDR3 protein. The top ten clones hold roughly 80% of a sample with approximately 80,000 distinct CDR3 sequences, about 70% of them seen once. In germline, CDR1 is SGHTA, CDR2 FQGTGA. V lost 1 base, J lost 6 bases, and 10 bases lay in between. The CDR3 extends over 14 amino acids. The chain carries TRBV7-3 and TRBJ2-1; D gene unclear. This TCR derives from a human donor with aplastic anemia. The sequenced material came from sorted CD4+, CD8+, or CD8+CD57+ T cells (not recorded which) from PBMCs. This chain's CDR3 is CASSLSSDSNEQFF. The CDR3 coding sequence is TGTGCCAGCAGCTTAAGCAGTGATTCCAATGAGCAGTTCTTC. Full variable domain (remainder filled in from reference TRBV7-3 and TRBJ2-1): GAGVSQTPSNKVTEKGKYVELRCDPISGHTALYWYRQSLGQGPEFLIYFQGTGAADDSGLPNDRFFAVRPEGSVSTLKIQRTERGDSAVYLCASSLSSDSNEQFFGPGTRLTVL.